The source of this TCR beta chain is a study of shared clonotypes between healthy human individuals. Findings and caveats of the study: Clonotypes shared by all four sorted-subset donors had higher generation probabilities than non-shared clonotypes.

The study drew its donors from healthy HIV-negative adults without recent acute infections or vaccinations. V lost 4 bases and J 2 bases, leaving 6 bases between the germline ends. This CDR3 is built from 14 residues. CDR1 and CDR2 (germline): ENHRY, SYGVKD. As regards this clone: Its target is unknown.

Assay runs were performed at deep level. Original methodology: From ImmunoSEQ came sequences covering only the junction and carrying no quality scores, so filtering differed. Assay used: immunoSEQ multiplex PCR; TCRdb lists only in-frame clones, some missing. V, J and clone size were drawn from that table, and D and trimming were deduced from the DNA. The table records 1.4 million or so clones, approximately 98.5% of them present only once. The V and J genes are TRBV10-3 and TRBJ2-6; D unresolved. Sequenced material: naive CD4+ T cells sorted from blood. Subset here: CD45RA+ positively selected. The clonotype was recovered from a man younger than 40 in good health. The CDR3 reads CAISVAAGANVLTF. CDR3 in DNA: TGTGCCATCAGTGTCGCGGCTGGGGCCAACGTCCTGACTTTC.